This T cell receptor (beta chain) was identified during a study of CD8+CD57+ T cells in acquired aplastic anemia. Looking at the study overall: Sorted cells (CD4+ and CD8+) yielded DNA amounts that averaged approximately 3 ug. Reads per healthy sample averaged about 10.8 million (CD4+) and approximately 12 million (CD8+). General study findings and limits: Found in both controls and patients were some 31 CD8+ CDR3 sequences.

The table lists this clonotype with many counts. Its antigen is as yet unknown. According to the study, genomic DNA was the template for TCR beta VDJ and CDR3 profiling. TCRdb independently ran MiXCR on the reads; one entry per CDR3 protein. The sample gives about 190,000 distinct CDR3 sequences, roughly half of which show up once; 16% is in the top ten. The germline CDR1 and CDR2 sequences are MNHEY and SVGEGT. Trimming took off 8 bases at V and 2 bases at J, with 9 bases between the two ends. CDR3 length: 12 residues. The clonotype comes from a human donor in good health, serving as a control. Sequencing was done on a sample of sorted CD4+, CD8+, or CD8+CD57+ T cells (not recorded which) from PBMCs. This chain links TRBV6-2 or TRBV6-3 with TRBJ2-5; D not certain. The CDR3 DNA is TGTGCCAGCGCCCGCCCTCAAGAGACCCAGTACTTC. It yields the protein CASARPQETQYF.